These T cell receptor beta chains were read from a single sample in a study of OX40 agonist ivuxolimab in advanced cancers. Sequencing used immunoSEQ multiplex PCR; TCRdb keeps in-frame clones, though not all of them. The table records around 87,000 clones, approximately 94% of them present only once. The sample here was CD4+ or CD8+ T cells sorted from blood, taken in a trial of the OX40 agonist ivuxolimab. The origin of the receptors is an adult with an advanced solid tumor such as melanoma, head and neck, liver or kidney cancer. Each CDR3 is given with its conserved first and last residue. D genes are given only for firm matches. A row's size may be missing; if present it is once, few, many or a size class.

v_gene	d_gene	abundance	j_gene	CDR3aa	CDR3nt
TRBV4-3	NA	NA	TRBJ1-4	CASSQDSAGQANEKLFF	TGCGCCAGCAGCCAAGACTCCGCAGGGCAGGCTAATGAAAAACTGTTTTTT
TRBV27	NA	NA	TRBJ2-7	CASSGGGHEQYF	TGTGCCAGCAGTGGGGGGGGCCACGAGCAGTACTTC
TRBV7-9	TRBD1	NA	TRBJ2-7	CASRPGQGIHEQYF	TGTGCCAGCAGGCCTGGACAGGGGATCCACGAGCAGTACTTC
TRBV7-2	NA	NA	TRBJ1-2	CASSFGTFYGYTF	TGTGCCAGCAGCTTCGGGACATTCTATGGCTACACCTTC
TRBV2	TRBD2	NA	TRBJ2-3	CASSEEWGGSTDTQYF	TGTGCCAGCAGTGAGGAGTGGGGGGGAAGCACAGATACGCAGTATTTT
TRBV5-8	NA	NA	TRBJ1-4	CASSSGALEKLFF	TGTGCCAGCAGCTCCGGCGCCCTCGAAAAACTGTTTTTT
TRBV27	NA	NA	TRBJ1-6	CASSLVGSGNSPLHF	TGTGCCAGCAGTTTAGTAGGGTCGGGTAATTCACCCCTCCACTTT
TRBV6-5	NA	NA	TRBJ2-1	CASSYGAPSYDEQFF	TGTGCCAGCAGTTACGGGGCGCCCTCTTACGATGAGCAGTTCTTC
TRBV9	NA	NA	TRBJ1-2	CASSVGQSYGYTF	TGTGCCAGCAGCGTAGGACAAAGCTATGGCTACACCTTC
TRBV29-1	TRBD1	once	TRBJ1-2	CSAEGGDSVNYGYTF	TGCAGCGCAGAGGGGGGGGACAGTGTTAACTATGGCTACACCTTC
TRBV4-1	NA	NA	TRBJ1-1	CASSLDAWRNTEAFF	TGCGCCAGCAGCCTGGACGCATGGCGGAACACTGAAGCTTTCTTT
TRBV19	TRBD1	NA	TRBJ2-7	CASSTRQGLYEQYF	TGTGCCAGTAGTACTCGACAGGGGCTCTACGAGCAGTACTTC
TRBV29-1	NA	NA	TRBJ2-5	CSVEEVRPQETQYF	TGCAGCGTTGAAGAGGTTAGGCCCCAAGAGACCCAGTACTTC
TRBV6-6	NA	NA	TRBJ1-2	CASSYSNSNYGYTF	TGTGCCAGCAGTTACTCTAACTCCAACTATGGCTACACCTTC
TRBV10-3	NA	NA	TRBJ2-7	CAISDMFGAHEQYF	TGTGCCATCAGTGACATGTTTGGGGCCCACGAGCAGTACTTC
TRBV27	NA	NA	TRBJ2-7	CASSLTGTYEQYF	TGTGCCAGCAGCCTCACAGGAACCTACGAGCAGTACTTC
TRBV4-2	NA	few	TRBJ1-2	CASSQGAGAYGYTF	TGTGCCAGCAGCCAAGGGGCAGGAGCCTATGGCTACACCTTC
TRBV5-6	NA	NA	TRBJ2-1	CASSLIERADNEQFF	TGTGCCAGCAGCTTGATCGAGCGGGCCGACAATGAGCAGTTCTTC
TRBV27	NA	NA	TRBJ1-5	CASRSLGQPQHF	TGTGCCAGCAGGTCTCTTGGTCAGCCCCAGCATTTT
TRBV4-3	NA	NA	TRBJ2-5	CASSQDGGWETQYF	TGCGCCAGCAGCCAAGATGGGGGGTGGGAGACCCAGTACTTC
TRBV6-5	TRBD1	NA	TRBJ2-3	CASSRTGTSTDTQYF	TGTGCCAGCAGTAGGACAGGTACTAGCACAGATACGCAGTATTTT
TRBV27	TRBD2	NA	TRBJ2-7	CASRGTSGVLEQYF	TGTGCCAGCAGAGGGACTAGCGGGGTGTTGGAGCAGTACTTC
TRBV12-1	NA	NA	TRBJ2-7	CASSPACHRGPGVEQYF	TGTGCCAGCAGCCCAGCATGTCACAGGGGGCCAGGGGTCGAGCAGTACTTC
TRBV4-1	NA	NA	TRBJ2-7	CASSQDSTPIPQYF	TGCGCCAGCAGCCAAGATTCTACCCCAATACCGCAGTACTTC
TRBV9	TRBD1	NA	TRBJ1-2	CASSGDRLNYGYTF	TGTGCCAGCAGCGGGGACAGACTTAACTATGGCTACACCTTC
TRBV5-6	TRBD1	NA	TRBJ2-5	CASSTTGDWTQYF	TGTGCCAGCAGCACCACAGGGGATTGGACCCAGTACTTC
TRBV20-1	NA	NA	TRBJ2-1	CSPNEQFF	TGCAGCCCAAATGAGCAGTTCTTC
TRBV5-1	NA	NA	TRBJ2-7	CASTPAQGAYEQYF	TGCGCCAGCACCCCAGCGCAGGGCGCCTACGAGCAGTACTTC
TRBV28	NA	NA	TRBJ2-5	CASSFKGLQETQYF	TGTGCCAGCAGTTTTAAGGGCCTGCAAGAGACCCAGTACTTC
TRBV13	NA	NA	TRBJ1-4	CASSSGLNEKLFF	TGTGCCAGCAGTTCAGGCCTTAATGAAAAACTGTTTTTT
TRBV13	NA	NA	TRBJ2-7	CASSKTPRYEQYF	TGTGCCAGCAGCAAAACACCTAGATACGAGCAGTACTTC
TRBV11-2	NA	NA	TRBJ2-7	CASSLIAIREQYF	TGTGCCAGCAGCTTAATAGCGATTCGGGAGCAGTACTTC
TRBV5-1	TRBD2	NA	TRBJ2-7	CASSLGGTSGREGEQYF	TGCGCCAGCAGCTTGGGGGGGACTAGCGGACGAGAAGGCGAGCAGTACTTC
TRBV28	NA	NA	TRBJ1-5	CASSARGGNQPQHF	TGTGCCAGCAGTGCCCGGGGGGGCAATCAGCCCCAGCATTTT
TRBV27	TRBD1	NA	TRBJ2-1	CASSLWSTGGDEQFF	TGTGCCAGCAGTTTATGGTCGACAGGGGGCGATGAGCAGTTCTTC
TRBV4-2	TRBD1	NA	TRBJ1-1	CASSHPGQGAEAFF	TGTGCCAGCAGCCACCCGGGACAGGGGGCTGAAGCTTTCTTT
TRBV27	NA	NA	TRBJ1-5	CASGRAGNQPQHF	TGTGCCAGCGGACGGGCAGGCAATCAGCCCCAGCATTTT
TRBV4-3	NA	NA	TRBJ1-2	CASSKNGGQGDGYTF	TGCGCCAGCAGTAAAAACGGGGGGCAAGGGGATGGCTACACCTTC
TRBV14	NA	NA	TRBJ2-1	CASSPGSRGVEQFF	TGTGCCAGCAGCCCAGGATCCAGGGGCGTCGAGCAGTTCTTC
TRBV7-6	NA	NA	TRBJ1-6	CASSLGIGLPLTLHF	TGTGCCAGCAGCTTAGGGATAGGCCTTCCTTTGACCCTCCACTTT
TRBV18	NA	NA	TRBJ1-5	CASSPPSSNQPQHF	TGTGCCAGCTCACCACCCAGCTCCAATCAGCCCCAGCATTTT
TRBV6-6	NA	NA	TRBJ2-3	CASSYESGGTQYF	TGTGCCAGCAGTTACGAGTCGGGTGGAACGCAGTATTTT
TRBV6-5	NA	NA	TRBJ1-2	CASSYFSANYGYTF	TGTGCCAGCAGTTACTTTTCGGCTAACTATGGCTACACCTTC
TRBV4-1	TRBD1	NA	TRBJ2-2	CASSQETGAGELFF	TGCGCCAGCAGCCAAGAGACAGGGGCCGGGGAGCTGTTTTTT
TRBV10-3	NA	NA	TRBJ1-1	CAISESLTGRDGAFF	TGTGCCATCAGTGAGTCTCTTACAGGGAGGGACGGAGCTTTCTTT
TRBV11-2	NA	NA	TRBJ1-1	CASSPLVRNTEAFF	TGTGCCAGCAGCCCCCTGGTCAGGAACACTGAAGCTTTCTTT
TRBV29-1	TRBD1	NA	TRBJ1-1	CSVTGAAEAFF	TGCAGCGTTACAGGGGCCGCGGAAGCTTTCTTT
TRBV27	NA	few	TRBJ1-5	CASRHRANQPQHF	TGTGCGAGCCGGCACAGGGCAAACCAGCCCCAGCATTTT
TRBV6-5	TRBD2	NA	TRBJ2-1	CASSYSPGTSGVEQFF	TGTGCCAGCAGTTATTCCCCCGGGACTAGCGGGGTAGAGCAGTTCTTC
TRBV27	NA	NA	TRBJ2-7	CASSLYEGPYEQYF	TGTGCCAGCAGTTTATATGAGGGGCCCTACGAGCAGTACTTC
TRBV28	NA	once	TRBJ1-4	CASSLEPGQRHEKLFF	TGTGCCAGCAGTTTAGAACCGGGGCAGAGGCACGAAAAACTGTTTTTT
TRBV27	NA	NA	TRBJ2-5	CASSLRGIQETQYF	TGTGCCAGCAGTTTGCGCGGAATACAAGAGACCCAGTACTTC
TRBV4-1	NA	NA	TRBJ1-5	CASSQAGNSNQPQHF	TGCGCCAGCAGCCAAGCGGGGAACAGCAATCAGCCCCAGCATTTT
TRBV7-9	NA	once	TRBJ2-3	CASSLVNAADTQYF	TGTGCCAGCAGCTTAGTCAACGCGGCAGATACGCAGTATTTT
TRBV19	NA	few	TRBJ2-1	CASSIIPREFTKNNEQFF	TGTGCCAGTAGTATTATCCCCAGGGAGTTCACGAAAAACAATGAGCAGTTCTTC